This T cell receptor (beta chain) was sequenced during a study of blood T cell repertoires in COVID-19. Background on the study: The samples span acute and convalescent COVID-19 from the United States, Italy and Spain. Nucleic acid was either cDNA or gDNA, and it came from T cells, B-cell-depleted T cells, or PBMCs.

V was pared by 4 bases and J by 6 bases, with 6 bases of the junction left unmatched. The germline V gene encodes CDR1 SGHRS and CDR2 YFSETQ. This CDR3 has 14 residues. Source study methods: Estimation of nucleated cell counts relied on the amplification of reference gene primers. TCRdb's table, derived via immunoSEQ multiplex PCR, lists solely in-frame clones and lacks some. The V and J calls and clone size are taken from that table; D and trimming were inferred from the DNA. This sample has approximately 90,000 clones, with about 80% found just once. Sequenced input: peripheral blood. The chain has TRBV5-1 and TRBJ2-7; the match to TRBD2 covers 11 bases. This receptor was taken from a woman aged 80 or over with acute or convalescent COVID-19. CDR3 sequence: CASSRGGLAVEQYF. The CDR3 DNA sequence: TGCGCCAGCAGCCGCGGGGGACTAGCGGTCGAGCAGTACTTC.